These 5 T cell receptor beta chains originate from one sample sequenced in a study of cytomegalovirus exposure and HLA in healthy donors. PCR was performed using 60 Vbeta and 13 Jbeta primers. Clones were read by immunoSEQ multiplex PCR, and TCRdb kept only the in-frame ones, dropping some. The top ten clones hold 15% to 20% of a sample with some 57,000 clones, approximately 70% of them seen once. Sequencing used PBMCs. The source is a woman between 55 and 75 years old in good health and CMV-seropositive.

The V call is TRBV5-1, the J call TRBJ2-1; TRBD2 agrees at 12 bases. This CDR3 has 16 residues. In germline, CDR1 is SGHRS, CDR2 YFSETQ. J was trimmed by 9 bases and V by 1 base; bases with no gene match: 8. Here the CDR3 reads CASSLRGTSGGTEQFF. The CDR3 DNA sequence: TGCGCCAGCAGCTTGAGGGGTACTAGCGGGGGGACTGAGCAGTTCTTC.

DNA for the CDR3: TGTGCCAGCAGCTTTGGTCTAGCGGGGGAAGAGACCCAGTACTTC. Translated: CASSFGLAGEETQYF. The chain joins TRBV13 to TRBJ2-5; 10 positions match TRBD2. The CDR3 covers 15 residues. The germline V gene has CDR1 PRHDT and CDR2 FYEKMQ (reference sequence). The J segment lost 3 bases and the V segment lost 3 bases, leaving 4 bases of the junction unmatched.

This clone was seen a few times. The rearrangement joins TRBV4-1 to TRBJ2-2, with TRBD1 identical over 9 bases. V was pared by 2 bases and J by 4 bases, with 8 bases of the junction left unmatched. Looked up from germline, CDR1 is MGHRA and CDR2 is YSYEKL. This CDR3 is 17 amino acids long. The DNA of the CDR3 is TGCGCCAGCAGCCAACCCAGACAGGGGGTGGTCACCGGGGAGCTGTTTTTT. This codes for CASSQPRQGVVTGELFF.

The chain carries TRBV27 and TRBJ1-1; the D gene is possibly TRBD1 (5 bases). V dropped 3 bases and J dropped 10 bases, with 21 bases sitting between them. This CDR3 is 15 amino acids long. CDR1 and CDR2 from the germline V gene are MNHEY and SMNVEV (reference sequence). The DNA of the CDR3 is TGTGCCAGCAGTTTGGGGAGGAGGGACGGTGGGGGAGCTTTCTTT. This sequence encodes CASSLGRRDGGGAFF.

The chain has TRBV10-1 and TRBJ2-3; tentatively, D is TRBD2 (6 bases). CDR3 length: 18 amino acids. With 2 bases removed from V and 2 bases from J, the gap between germline ends came to 20 bases. Germline CDR1 is WNHNN and CDR2 is SYGVQD (reference sequence). The CDR3 DNA sequence: TGCGCCAGCAGTGAGGGGGGGTTCGTGGGGCTCGACACAGATACGCAGTATTTT. Residues: CASSEGGFVGLDTDTQYF.